This T cell receptor (beta chain) was sequenced in a study of cytomegalovirus exposure and HLA in healthy donors. About the study: Counted in an early data release were tens of millions of unique TCRs from HLA-typed donors. Assignment to the Caucasian-associated ancestry cluster applied to less than 85% of the approximately 400 genotyped donors. Study-wide findings and caveats: When a later analysis compared HLA-associated TCR beta chains with equally common others, the HLA-associated chains turned out to be more clonally expanded and to have lower generation probabilities.

Concerning this clone itself: The antigen is unknown.

Trimming took off 6 bases at V and 14 bases at J, with 14 bases between the two ends. CDR1 and CDR2 (germline): MDHEN, SYDVKM. This CDR3 has 12 amino acids. PCR was performed using 60 Vbeta and 13 Jbeta primers. Assay used: immunoSEQ multiplex PCR; TCRdb lists only in-frame clones, some missing. The data contain more than 75,000 clones, about 74% of them singletons. The sequence was obtained from a woman in her fifties or sixties in good health and CMV-seropositive. This chain connects TRBV28 to TRBJ1-6; TRBD1 is a possible D gene (6 bases). Sequenced material: PBMCs. CDR3 sequence (DNA): TGTGCCAGCAGAACAGGGTATGGAACCCTCCACTTT. Translated: CASRTGYGTLHF.